This T cell receptor (beta chain) was sequenced for a study of blood T cell repertoires in COVID-19 (dated by TCRdb to the early 2020s). About the full investigation: The collaborator samples originated in the United States, Italy and Spain and spanned the acute and convalescent phases of COVID-19. The sample metadata nearly always contained a de-identified subject ID, COVID-19 status, age in years and sex. Where available, HLA class I and class II types were taken from metadata supplied by the sample provider and were not determined by assay-based typing. The dataset comprised deeply sampled blood TCRbeta repertoires from subjects exposed to, actively infected with, or recovered from COVID-19. Samples came from the ongoing ImmuneRACE study (first 160 participants) plus 1,254 subjects from 6 global collaborators. The repertoires were released in a freely available public database intended as a resource for research on the immune response to SARS-CoV-2. The material from the prospective study consisted of cDNA or gDNA derived from T cells, B-cell-depleted T cells, or PBMCs.

Concerning this clone itself: Its recognized antigen is unknown. No much larger clone exists at a distance of one base, and base qualities are not known.

Cut back by 3 bases and 7 bases, the V and J ends lie 18 bases apart. CDR3 length: 15 amino acids, cysteine to phenylalanine. The DNA shown is the 45-base CDR3, in frame from base 1. Sequences SEHNR (CDR1) and FQNEAQ (CDR2) are obtained from the germline V gene (reference sequence). The immunoSEQ Assay, a bias-controlled multiplex PCR, was used to amplify TCRbeta CDR3 regions from genomic DNA. The source study handled its data this way. Nucleated cell counts per sample were estimated from amplification of reference gene primers within the assay. Sequence reads were collapsed and filtered to measure the absolute abundance of every unique TCRbeta CDR3 rearrangement. Productive Simpson clonality was computed per sample as the square root of Simpson's diversity index over productive rearrangements. The clones in this table, taken by TCRdb from immuneACCESS, are in-frame only. Not every clone is retained; where verified, under half of the shortfall comes from an unresolved V gene, and the cause of the rest is unknown. The DNA gave D and trimming, while V, J and clone size come from that table. The sample data list some 180,000 clones, and 75% to 90% of these were observed just once. 7.5% to 9.5% of the sample goes to the ten largest clones.

Whole blood was collected in K2EDTA tubes by collaborating institutions according to the institutions' own protocols. Collaborator samples were shipped for TCRbeta analysis as frozen whole blood, isolated PBMCs, or DNA extracted from either sample type. What the authors observed across the whole study: The quantity of clinical and demographic metadata differed by source and by participant and was supplied without curation.

The sequence came from a woman aged 60-75 years with acute or convalescent COVID-19. This sequence uses TRBV7-9 and TRBJ1-2; the D segment could be TRBD1, given 6 matching bases. Sequencing was done on a sample of peripheral blood. The DNA is as follows: TGTGCCAGCAGCTTTAGTGGGGGCCGAACTGGTGGCTACACCTTC. Translated, this gives CASSFSGGRTGGYTF.